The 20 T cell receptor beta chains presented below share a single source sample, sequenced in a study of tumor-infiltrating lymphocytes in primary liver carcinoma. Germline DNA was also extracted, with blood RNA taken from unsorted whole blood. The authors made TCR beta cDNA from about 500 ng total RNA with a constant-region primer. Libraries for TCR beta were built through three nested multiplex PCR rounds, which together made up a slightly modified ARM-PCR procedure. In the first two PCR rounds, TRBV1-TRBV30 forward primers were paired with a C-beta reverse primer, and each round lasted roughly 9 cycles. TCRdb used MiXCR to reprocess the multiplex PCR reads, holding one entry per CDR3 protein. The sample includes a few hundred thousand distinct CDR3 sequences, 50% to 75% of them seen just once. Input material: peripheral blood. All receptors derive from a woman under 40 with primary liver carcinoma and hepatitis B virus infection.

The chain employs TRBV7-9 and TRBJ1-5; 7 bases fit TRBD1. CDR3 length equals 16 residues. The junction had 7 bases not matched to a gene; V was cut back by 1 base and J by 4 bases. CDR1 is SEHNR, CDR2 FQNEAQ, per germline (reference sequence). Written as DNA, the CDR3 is TGTGCCAGCAGCTTAGGAGGGACAGTTTTTAATCAGCCCCAGCATTTT. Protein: CASSLGGTVFNQPQHF.

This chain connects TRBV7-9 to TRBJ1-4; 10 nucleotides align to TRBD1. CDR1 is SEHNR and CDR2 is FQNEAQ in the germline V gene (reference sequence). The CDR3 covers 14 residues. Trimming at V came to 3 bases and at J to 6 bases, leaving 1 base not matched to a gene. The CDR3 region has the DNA TGTGCCAGCAGCTTCGGACAGGGGGATGAAAAACTGTTTTTT. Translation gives CASSFGQGDEKLFF. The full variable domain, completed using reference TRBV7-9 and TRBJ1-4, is DTGVSQNPRHKITKRGQNVTFRCDPISEHNRLYWYRQTLGQGPEFLTYFQNEAQLEKSRLLSDRFSAERPKGSFSTLEIQRTEQGDSAMYLCASSFGQGDEKLFFGSGTQLSVL.

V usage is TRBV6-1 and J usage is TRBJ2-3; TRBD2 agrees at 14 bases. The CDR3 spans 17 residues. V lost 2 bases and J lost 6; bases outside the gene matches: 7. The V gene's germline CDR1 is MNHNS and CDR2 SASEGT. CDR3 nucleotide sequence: TGTGCCAGCAGTGAATTGGGACTAGCGGGAGTGATTGATACGCAGTATTTT. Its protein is CASSELGLAGVIDTQYF.

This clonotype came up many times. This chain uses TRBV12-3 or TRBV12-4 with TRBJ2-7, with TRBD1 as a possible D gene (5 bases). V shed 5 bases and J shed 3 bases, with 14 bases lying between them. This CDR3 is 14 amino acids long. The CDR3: CASSPWTSDYEQYF. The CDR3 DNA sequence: TGTGCCAGCAGTCCCTGGACATCAGACTACGAGCAGTACTTC.

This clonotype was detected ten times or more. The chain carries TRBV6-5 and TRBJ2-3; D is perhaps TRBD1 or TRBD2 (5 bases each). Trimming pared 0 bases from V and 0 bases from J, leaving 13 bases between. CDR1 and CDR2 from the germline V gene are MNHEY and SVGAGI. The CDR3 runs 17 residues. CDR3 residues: CASSYSGPGTSTDTQYF. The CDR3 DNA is TGTGCCAGCAGTTACTCGGGGCCGGGAACTAGCACAGATACGCAGTATTTT.

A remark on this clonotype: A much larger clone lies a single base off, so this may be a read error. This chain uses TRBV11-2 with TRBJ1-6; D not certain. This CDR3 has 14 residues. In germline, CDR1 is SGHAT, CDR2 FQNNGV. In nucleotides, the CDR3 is TGTGCCGGCAGCCCCTTGAATTGGGATTCACCCCTCCACTTT. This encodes CAGSPLNWDSPLHF. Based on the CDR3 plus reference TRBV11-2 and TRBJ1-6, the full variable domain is EAGVAQSPRYKIIEKRQSVAFWCNPISGHATLYWYQQILGQGPKLLIQFQNNGVVDDSQLPKDRFSAERLKGVDSTLKIQPAKLEDSAVYLCAGSPLNWDSPLHFGNGTRLTVT.

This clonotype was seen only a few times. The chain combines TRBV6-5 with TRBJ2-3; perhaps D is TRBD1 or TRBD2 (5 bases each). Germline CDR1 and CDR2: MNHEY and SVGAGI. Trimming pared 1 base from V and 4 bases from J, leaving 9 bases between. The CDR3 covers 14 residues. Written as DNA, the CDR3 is TGTGCCAGCAGTTACTATGGGGGACCAGATACGCAGTATTTT. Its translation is CASSYYGGPDTQYF.

CDR3 bases: TGTGCCAGCAGCTTAGGACAGCCTGCAACTAATGAAAAACTGTTTTTT. It yields the protein CASSLGQPATNEKLFF. The V gene is TRBV7-9, the J gene TRBJ1-4; the D gene is possibly TRBD1 (5 bases). CDR1 is SEHNR, CDR2 FQNEAQ, per germline (reference sequence). Trimming removed 1 base from V and 0 bases from J, with 9 bases in between. This CDR3 region has 16 residues. The full variable domain, rest sourced from reference TRBV7-9 and TRBJ1-4, is DTGVSQNPRHKITKRGQNVTFRCDPISEHNRLYWYRQTLGQGPEFLTYFQNEAQLEKSRLLSDRFSAERPKGSFSTLEIQRTEQGDSAMYLCASSLGQPATNEKLFFGSGTQLSVL.

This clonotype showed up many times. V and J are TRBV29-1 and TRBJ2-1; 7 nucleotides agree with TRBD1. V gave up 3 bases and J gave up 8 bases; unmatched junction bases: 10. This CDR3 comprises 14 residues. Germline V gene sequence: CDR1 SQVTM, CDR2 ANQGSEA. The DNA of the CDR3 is TGCAGCGTTGACAGGACCCCAGGGGGATATGAGCAGTTCTTC. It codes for CSVDRTPGGYEQFF.

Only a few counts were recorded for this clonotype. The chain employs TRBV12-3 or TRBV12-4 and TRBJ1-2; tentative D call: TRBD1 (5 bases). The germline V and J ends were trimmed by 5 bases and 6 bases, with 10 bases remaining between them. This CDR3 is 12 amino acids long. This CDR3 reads CASSQDIDGYTF. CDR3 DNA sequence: TGTGCCAGCAGTCAGGACATCGATGGCTACACCTTC.

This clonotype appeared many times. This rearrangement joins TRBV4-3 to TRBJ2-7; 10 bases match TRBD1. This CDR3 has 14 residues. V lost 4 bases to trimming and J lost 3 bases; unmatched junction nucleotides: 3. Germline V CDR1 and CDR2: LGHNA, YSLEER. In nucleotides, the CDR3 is TGCGCCAGCAGCCCCGGACAGGGGGACTACGAGCAGTACTTC. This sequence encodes CASSPGQGDYEQYF.

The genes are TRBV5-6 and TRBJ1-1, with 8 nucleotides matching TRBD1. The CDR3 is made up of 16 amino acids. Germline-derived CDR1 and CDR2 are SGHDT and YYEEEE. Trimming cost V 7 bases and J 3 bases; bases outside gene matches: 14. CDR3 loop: CASSSREWTGYTEAFF. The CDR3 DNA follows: TGTGCCAGCTCCTCACGGGAGTGGACAGGGTACACTGAAGCTTTCTTT.

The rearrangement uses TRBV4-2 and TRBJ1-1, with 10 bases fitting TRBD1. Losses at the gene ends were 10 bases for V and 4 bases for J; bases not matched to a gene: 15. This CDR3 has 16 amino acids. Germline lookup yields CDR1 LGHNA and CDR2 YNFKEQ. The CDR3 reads CAKEGQGIKRVTEAFF. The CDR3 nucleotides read TGTGCCAAGGAGGGACAGGGGATAAAGAGAGTCACTGAAGCTTTCTTT.

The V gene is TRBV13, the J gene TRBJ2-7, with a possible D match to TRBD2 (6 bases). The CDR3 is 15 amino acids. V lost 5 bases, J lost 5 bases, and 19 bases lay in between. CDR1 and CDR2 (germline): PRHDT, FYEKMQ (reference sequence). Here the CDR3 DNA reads TGTGCCAGCAGCCCCGGGGCTAGCGCTCGGGACGAGCAGTACTTC. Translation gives CASSPGASARDEQYF.

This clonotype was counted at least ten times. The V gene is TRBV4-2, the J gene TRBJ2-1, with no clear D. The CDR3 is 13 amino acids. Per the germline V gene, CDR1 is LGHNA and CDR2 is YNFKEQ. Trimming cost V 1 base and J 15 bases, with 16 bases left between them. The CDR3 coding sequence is TGTGCCAGCAGCCAAGCATCCGCAGTGGGATCGTTCTTC. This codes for CASSQASAVGSFF.

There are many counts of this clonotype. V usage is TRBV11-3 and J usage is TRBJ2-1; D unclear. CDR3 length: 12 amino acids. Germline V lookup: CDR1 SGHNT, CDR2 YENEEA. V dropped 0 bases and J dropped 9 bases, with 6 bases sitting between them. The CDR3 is CASSLEGGEQFF. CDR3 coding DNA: TGTGCCAGCAGCTTAGAAGGCGGTGAGCAGTTCTTC.

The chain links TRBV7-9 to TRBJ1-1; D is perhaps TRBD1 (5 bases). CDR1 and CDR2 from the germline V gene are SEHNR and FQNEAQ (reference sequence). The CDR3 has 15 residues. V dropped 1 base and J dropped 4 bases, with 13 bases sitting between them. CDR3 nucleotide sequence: TGTGCCAGCAGCTTAGTTCTGGGGGAGGCCACTGAAGCTTTCTTT. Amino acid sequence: CASSLVLGEATEAFF.

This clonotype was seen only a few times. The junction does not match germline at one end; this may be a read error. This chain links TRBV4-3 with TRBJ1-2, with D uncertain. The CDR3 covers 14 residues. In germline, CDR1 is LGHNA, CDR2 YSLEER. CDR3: CVSSAVLEIYGYTF. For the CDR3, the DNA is TGCGTCAGCAGTGCTGTGTTGGAGATCTATGGCTACACCTTC.

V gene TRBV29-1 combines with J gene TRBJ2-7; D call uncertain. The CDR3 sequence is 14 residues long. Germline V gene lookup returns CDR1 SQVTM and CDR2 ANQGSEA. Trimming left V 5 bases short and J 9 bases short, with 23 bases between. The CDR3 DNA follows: TGCAGCGTTACCAATAGGTTGGTAGTAGGCGGGCAGTACTTC. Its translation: CSVTNRLVVGGQYF.

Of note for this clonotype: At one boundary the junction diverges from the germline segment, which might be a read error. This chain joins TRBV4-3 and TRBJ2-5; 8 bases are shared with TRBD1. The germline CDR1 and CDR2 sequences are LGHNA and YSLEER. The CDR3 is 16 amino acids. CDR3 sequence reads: CASSQKGTGYQETRYF. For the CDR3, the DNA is TGCGCCAGCAGCCAAAAGGGGACAGGCTACCAAGAGACCCGGTACTTC.